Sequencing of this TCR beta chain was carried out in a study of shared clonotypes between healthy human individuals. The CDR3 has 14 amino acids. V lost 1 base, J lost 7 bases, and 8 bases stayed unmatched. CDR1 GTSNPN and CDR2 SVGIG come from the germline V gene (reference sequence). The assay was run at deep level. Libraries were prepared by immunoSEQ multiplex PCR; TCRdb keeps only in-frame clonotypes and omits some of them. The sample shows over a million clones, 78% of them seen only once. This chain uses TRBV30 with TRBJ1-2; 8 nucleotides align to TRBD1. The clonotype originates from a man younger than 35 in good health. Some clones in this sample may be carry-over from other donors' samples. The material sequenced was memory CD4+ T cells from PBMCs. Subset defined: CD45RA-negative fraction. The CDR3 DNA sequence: TGTGCCTGGAGTGAGGCAGGGGGCGTTCGTGGCTACACCTTC. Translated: CAWSEAGGVRGYTF.